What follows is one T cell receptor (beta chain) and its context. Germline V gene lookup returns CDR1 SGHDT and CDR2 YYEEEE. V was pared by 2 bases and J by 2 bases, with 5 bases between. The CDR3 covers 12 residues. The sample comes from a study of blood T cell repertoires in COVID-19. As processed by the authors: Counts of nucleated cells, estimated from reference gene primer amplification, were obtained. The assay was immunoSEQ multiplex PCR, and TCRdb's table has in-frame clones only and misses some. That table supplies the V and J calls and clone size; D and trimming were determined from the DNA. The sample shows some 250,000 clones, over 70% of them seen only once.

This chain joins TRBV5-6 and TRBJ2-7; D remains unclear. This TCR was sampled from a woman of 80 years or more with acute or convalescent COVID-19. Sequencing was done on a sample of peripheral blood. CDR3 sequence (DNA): TGTGCCAGCAGCTTTTTTACCTACGAGCAGTACTTC. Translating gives CASSFFTYEQYF.